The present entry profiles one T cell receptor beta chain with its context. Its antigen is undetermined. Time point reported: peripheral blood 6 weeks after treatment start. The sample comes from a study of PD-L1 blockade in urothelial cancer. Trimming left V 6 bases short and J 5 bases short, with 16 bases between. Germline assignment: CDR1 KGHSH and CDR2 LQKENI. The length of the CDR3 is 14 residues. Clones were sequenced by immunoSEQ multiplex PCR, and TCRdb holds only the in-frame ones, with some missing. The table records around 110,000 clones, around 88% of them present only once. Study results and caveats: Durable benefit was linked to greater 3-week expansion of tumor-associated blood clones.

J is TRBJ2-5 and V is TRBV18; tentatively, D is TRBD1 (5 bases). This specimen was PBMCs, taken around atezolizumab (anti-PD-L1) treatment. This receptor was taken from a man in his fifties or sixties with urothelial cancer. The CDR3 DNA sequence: TGTGCCAGCTCCCACCGGACATCGCCGGAGACCCAGTACTTC. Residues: CASSHRTSPETQYF.